A selection of T cell receptor beta chains follows, all from one sample in a study of response to subunit inactivated influenza vaccine. TCRdb independently ran MiXCR on the RT-PCR reads; one entry per CDR3 protein. The data show 500,000 to 600,000 distinct CDR3 sequences, 11% seen once. The same sample was also used in a study of T cells expressing NK-cell markers.

The sequenced sample was PBMCs from blood, obtained on the day of vaccination. The receptor source for this set is a man aged 45-60 years who received an inactivated influenza vaccine. The CDR3 runs from the conserved cysteine through the conserved F or W. The D gene is left open where the match is weak. Not all rows give a size; the values are once, few, many and, for expanded clones, a class.

v_call,clone_size,d_call,j_call,cdr3_nt,cdr3_aa
TRBV4-2,NA,NA,TRBJ1-5,TGTGCCAGCAGCCAAGATCGGCGGGGTAATCAGCCCCAGCATTTT,CASSQDRRGNQPQHF
TRBV10-3,NA,NA,TRBJ2-7,TGTGCCATCAGCGGGACTCAGGACGAGCAGTACTTC,CAISGTQDEQYF
TRBV6-5,many,TRBD2,TRBJ2-1,TGTGCCAGCAGTTACTCGACTAGCGGAAAGTACAATGAGCAGTTCTTC,CASSYSTSGKYNEQFF
TRBV27,NA,NA,TRBJ2-3,TGTGCCAGCAGTGGACAATTTAGCACAGATACGCAGTATTTT,CASSGQFSTDTQYF
TRBV19,few,NA,TRBJ1-5,TGTGCCAGTAGGGTGGGGGCCTCTGGCAATCAGCCCCAGCATTTT,CASRVGASGNQPQHF
TRBV27,NA,NA,TRBJ1-6,TGTGCCAGCAGTGCTAAGGGCTCACCCCTCCACTTT,CASSAKGSPLHF
TRBV20-1,NA,TRBD2,TRBJ2-3,TGCAGTGTTAAGCGGGGGGGGGGCACAGATACGCAGTATTTT,CSVKRGGGTDTQYF
TRBV20-1,NA,NA,TRBJ2-1,TGCAGTGCTGTAAGCGGCGGACGGGGTGAGCAGTTCTTC,CSAVSGGRGEQFF
TRBV12-3/TRBV12-4,few,TRBD1,TRBJ1-4,TGTGCCAGCAGTGACAGGGGGTTCCCGGGTAGTACTTTT,CASSDRGFPGSTF
TRBV30,many,NA,TRBJ1-2,TGTGCCTGGAGTACCCCCAACTATGGCTACACCTTC,CAWSTPNYGYTF
TRBV11-2,few,TRBD2,TRBJ2-3,TGTGCCAGCAGCTTAGAGGGACTAGGGGTGGTGGTGCAGTATTTT,CASSLEGLGVVVQYF
TRBV6-1,NA,TRBD1,TRBJ1-1,TGTGCCAGCAGCCCCAGGGGGGCCACTGAAGCTTTCTTT,CASSPRGATEAFF
TRBV12-3/TRBV12-4,many,TRBD2,TRBJ2-3,TGTGCCAGCAGTTCTAGCGGGGGAGGAGATACGCAGTATTTT,CASSSSGGGDTQYF
TRBV7-2,NA,TRBD1,TRBJ1-6,TGTGCCAGCAGCTCGGGGGGGACAGGAAATAATTCACCCCTCCACTTT,CASSSGGTGNNSPLHF
TRBV27,NA,NA,TRBJ2-7,TGTGCCAGCAGAGCGGGAAGACAGGGGACCTACGAGCAGTACTTC,CASRAGRQGTYEQYF
TRBV10-3,NA,NA,TRBJ1-5,TGTGCCATCAGTGCTGGCCTGGATCAGCCCCAGCATTTT,CAISAGLDQPQHF